This record covers a single TCR beta chain. These data belong to a study of blood T cell repertoires in COVID-19. The germline CDR1 and CDR2 sequences are MNHEY and SVGAGI. The CDR3 loop spans 16 amino acids. V trimming: 0 bases; J trimming: 3 bases; junction bases outside the gene matches: 5. In the authors' workflow: Researchers report that nucleated cell counts were estimated from reference gene primer amplification. Method: immunoSEQ multiplex PCR; TCRdb's copy keeps in-frame clones and lacks some. That table supplies the V and J calls and clone size; D and trimming were determined from the DNA. The data hold about 190,000 clones, with 84% observed a single time.

The TCR sequence derives from an older woman with active or convalescent COVID-19. This sequence joins TRBV6-5 and TRBJ2-7; 10 positions agree with TRBD2. Sequenced input: peripheral blood. The DNA for the CDR3 is TGTGCCAGCAGTTACTCGACTAGCGGGCTGAACTACGAGCAGTACTTC. Translated, it gives CASSYSTSGLNYEQYF.